Shown below are 21 T cell receptor beta chains from a single sample sequenced in a study of blood T cells in healthy people across ages. A second PCR, run for about 6 to 11 cycles, used a sample-barcoded 5' primer plus a J-beta primer mix. TCRdb ran MiXCR on the 5' RACE reads and lists one entry per CDR3 protein. The table lists roughly 930,000 distinct CDR3 sequences, about 48% of them singletons. The source material was blood. All receptors derive from a man aged 25-40 years in good health.

The chain combines TRBV6-5 with TRBJ1-6; unclear D gene. Trimming removed 7 bases from V and 6 bases from J, with 10 bases in between. The germline V gene has CDR1 MNHEY and CDR2 SVGAGI. CDR3 length: 13 amino acids. In DNA form, the CDR3 reads TGTGCCAGCACCGAGCTGGGTAATTCACCCCTCCACTTT. This gives the protein CASTELGNSPLHF.

Comments on this clonotype: One end of the junction does not line up with germline, which may come from a read error. J is TRBJ2-7 and V is TRBV9; 8 bases match TRBD2. Germline CDR1 SGDLS, CDR2 YYNGEE. The CDR3 totals 14 residues. The CDR3 bases are TGTGCCGGCAGCGGAGCGGGGGTAACCTACGAGCAGTACTTC. Translated, it gives CAGSGAGVTYEQYF.

The chain carries TRBV5-1 and TRBJ2-3; 11 bases map to TRBD1. The CDR3 has 15 amino acids. V shed 5 bases and J 4 bases; nucleotides not matched to a gene: 6. The germline V gene has CDR1 SGHRS and CDR2 YFSETQ. The CDR3 nucleotides are TGCGCCAGCAGAACCGGGACAGGGGGTGCAGATACGCAGTATTTT. Amino acid sequence: CASRTGTGGADTQYF.

The chain joins TRBV12-3 or TRBV12-4 to TRBJ2-7; D is unclear. V shed 4 bases and J shed 5 bases, with 9 bases lying between them. CDR3 length: 12 residues. The CDR3: CASSSNGNEQYF. In DNA, the CDR3 is TGTGCCAGCAGTTCCAATGGGAACGAGCAGTACTTC.

The genes are TRBV11-1 and TRBJ2-1; D remains unclear. With 1 base removed from V and 12 bases from J, the gap between germline ends came to 16 bases. Germline V lookup: CDR1 SGHAT, CDR2 FQDESV (reference sequence). The length of the CDR3 is 14 residues. CDR3 in amino acids: CASSLEVFNYGQFF. The CDR3 region has the DNA TGTGCCAGCAGCTTAGAGGTATTTAACTACGGGCAGTTCTTC.

As for this clonotype: The junction does not match germline at one end; this may be a read error. The V call is TRBV5-1, the J call TRBJ2-3, with TRBD2 identical over 8 bases. Germline CDR1 SGHRS, CDR2 YFSETQ. CDR3 length: 14 amino acids. The CDR3 DNA reads TGCGGCAGCAGCTTGACTAGCGCCCCAGATACGCAGTATTTT. Its protein product is CGSSLTSAPDTQYF.

J is TRBJ2-2 and V is TRBV27; D is perhaps TRBD2 (5 bases). Trimming removed 11 bases from V and 6 bases from J, with 22 bases in between. There are 15 residues in the CDR3. The germline V gene has CDR1 MNHEY and CDR2 SMNVEV (reference sequence). The CDR3 here is CAAGGSLIGSGELFF. The CDR3 DNA is TGTGCCGCCGGTGGGAGCCTCATTGGGTCCGGGGAGCTGTTTTTT.

This clonotype occurred a few times. J is TRBJ1-3 and V is TRBV7-2; a possible D gene is TRBD1 (6 bases). CDR1 SGHTA and CDR2 FQGNSA come from the germline V gene. The ends were cut back, 2 bases at V and 0 bases at J, with 11 bases in the middle. CDR3 size: 16 residues. The CDR3: CASSLRGAHSGNTIYF. CDR3 in DNA: TGTGCCAGCAGCTTAAGGGGGGCCCACTCTGGAAACACCATATATTTT.

This chain uses TRBV6-2 or TRBV6-3 with TRBJ2-2; D uncertain. This CDR3 contains 15 residues. V lost 4 bases, J lost 4 bases, and 13 bases lay in between. Germline V gives CDR1 MNHEY, CDR2 SVGEGT. The CDR3 reads CASSSRQVVTGELFF. CDR3 nucleotides: TGTGCCAGCAGTTCTCGGCAGGTGGTCACCGGGGAGCTGTTTTTT.

The chain carries TRBV13 and TRBJ1-4, with D possibly TRBD1 on 6 matching bases. CDR3 size: 13 residues. Germline V lookup: CDR1 PRHDT, CDR2 FYEKMQ (reference sequence). Trimming cost V 4 bases and J 10 bases, with 13 bases left between them. The CDR3 sequence is CASSSEGGRKLFF. The DNA of the CDR3 is TGTGCCAGCAGCTCCGAGGGGGGCAGAAAACTGTTTTTT.

The V and J genes are TRBV20-1 and TRBJ1-1; 10 bases align to TRBD1. CDR1 is DFQATT and CDR2 is SNEGSKA in the germline V gene (reference sequence). This CDR3 contains 15 residues. The V gene end was trimmed by 1 base and the J gene end by 4 bases; junction bases not matched to a gene: 6. CDR3 sequence reads: CSARGGDRGGTEAFF. CDR3 coding DNA: TGCAGTGCTAGAGGGGGGGACAGGGGAGGCACTGAAGCTTTCTTT.

V is TRBV30 and J is TRBJ2-1, with D maybe TRBD2 (5 bases). The germline V gene encodes CDR1 GTSNPN and CDR2 SVGIG (reference sequence). The CDR3 consists of 14 residues. The ends were cut back, 2 bases at V and 6 bases at J, with 14 bases in the middle. Written as DNA, the CDR3 is TGTGCCTGGAGTAACGGCCGAGGGATCAATGAGCAGTTCTTC. Protein: CAWSNGRGINEQFF.

The J gene is TRBJ2-1, the V gene TRBV28; TRBD1 agrees at 10 bases. Trimming removed 6 bases from V and 9 bases from J; junction bases left unmatched: 11. CDR3 length equals 15 residues. Germline values: CDR1 MDHEN, CDR2 SYDVKM. This CDR3 reads CASRQAGTGVSEQFF. DNA for the CDR3: TGTGCCAGCAGACAGGCCGGGACAGGGGTTAGTGAGCAGTTCTTC.

In this sample, this clonotype turned up a few times. The V call is TRBV2, the J call TRBJ1-2; D is possibly TRBD1 (5 bases). Germline V lookup: CDR1 SNHLY, CDR2 FYNNEI. Trimming took 3 bases from V and 4 from J, leaving 9 bases between them. The CDR3 extends over 13 amino acids. CDR3 nucleotides: TGTGCCAGCAGTGATAGGGGCGCCTATGGCTACACCTTC. This encodes CASSDRGAYGYTF.

The chain employs TRBV20-1 and TRBJ2-1; TRBD2 matches at 10 bases. CDR1 is DFQATT, CDR2 SNEGSKA, per germline (reference sequence). V was pared by 0 bases and J by 7 bases, with 12 bases of the junction left unmatched. This CDR3 has 17 amino acids. This chain's CDR3 is CSARDNERGGPSNEQFF. Here the CDR3 DNA reads TGCAGTGCTAGAGATAACGAGCGGGGGGGCCCGTCTAATGAGCAGTTCTTC.

This clonotype was recorded only once. The genes are TRBV18 and TRBJ2-5; TRBD2 is a possible D gene (6 bases). The J call is uncertain, as TRBJ2-7 better fits the DNA end. The CDR3 runs to 13 residues. CDR1 is KGHSH, CDR2 LQKENI, per germline. The CDR3 region is CASSAGNGGEQYF. In DNA form, the CDR3 reads TGTGCCAGCTCAGCAGGGAACGGGGGCGAGCAGTACTTC.

In DNA, the CDR3 is TGTGCCAGCAGCATACAGGGGACGGGGCAGTCCCGCGAGCAGTACTTC. This encodes CASSIQGTGQSREQYF. This chain connects TRBV27 to TRBJ2-7; TRBD1 agrees at 7 bases. The CDR3 sequence is 16 residues long. Per the germline V gene, CDR1 is MNHEY and CDR2 is SMNVEV (reference sequence). V gave up 6 bases and J gave up 6 bases; unmatched junction bases: 17.

This chain joins TRBV6-5 and TRBJ2-1, with 7 bases aligning to TRBD2. This CDR3 is built from 14 residues. Germline CDR1 and CDR2: MNHEY and SVGAGI. The ends lost 0 bases at V and 6 bases at J; junction bases unmatched: 2. The CDR3 DNA is TGTGCCAGCAGTTACTCCAGCGGGGTCAATGAGCAGTTCTTC. It translates to CASSYSSGVNEQFF.

The chain recombines TRBV7-9 with TRBJ2-7; tentatively, D is TRBD2 (6 bases). Trimming pared 5 bases from V and 2 bases from J, leaving 10 bases between. CDR3 length: 13 amino acids. Germline values: CDR1 SEHNR, CDR2 FQNEAQ (reference sequence). The CDR3 here is CASSPWTTYEQYF. DNA for the CDR3: TGTGCCAGCAGCCCCTGGACTACCTACGAGCAGTACTTC.

This clonotype was counted a single time. Being one base from a much bigger clone, this may be a read error. This chain connects TRBV11-3 to TRBJ1-2; TRBD1 aligns across 10 bases. In germline, CDR1 is SGHNT, CDR2 YENEEA. J lost 3 bases, V lost 5 bases, and 18 bases had no gene match. The CDR3 is made up of 19 amino acids. Here the CDR3 reads CASSPSGPGRTGGDYGYTF. The DNA for the CDR3 is TGTGCCAGCAGCCCCTCGGGCCCCGGTAGGACAGGGGGAGACTATGGCTACACCTTC.

The chain links TRBV2 to TRBJ1-1, with TRBD1 matching 7 bases. Germline assignment: CDR1 SNHLY and CDR2 FYNNEI. The J segment lost 0 bases and the V segment lost 6 bases, leaving 4 bases of the junction unmatched. CDR3 length: 14 residues. CDR3 nucleotide sequence: TGTGCCAGCAGGGGGGACAGCTTGAACACTGAAGCTTTCTTT. This codes for CASRGDSLNTEAFF.